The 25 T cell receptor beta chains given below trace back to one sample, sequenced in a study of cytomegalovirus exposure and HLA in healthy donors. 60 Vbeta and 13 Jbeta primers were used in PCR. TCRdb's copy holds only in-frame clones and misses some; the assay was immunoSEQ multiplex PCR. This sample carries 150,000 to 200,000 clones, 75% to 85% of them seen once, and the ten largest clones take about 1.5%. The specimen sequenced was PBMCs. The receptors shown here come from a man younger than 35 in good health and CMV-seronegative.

The CDR3 here is CASSPPSGANTEAFF. The CDR3 DNA follows: TGTGCCAGCTCACCACCGTCAGGGGCAAACACTGAAGCTTTCTTT. The chain couples TRBV18 to TRBJ1-1; possibly TRBD1 for D (6 bases). Germline CDR1 KGHSH, CDR2 LQKENI. This CDR3 has 15 amino acids. V was cut by 0 bases and J by 2 bases, with 10 bases left in between.

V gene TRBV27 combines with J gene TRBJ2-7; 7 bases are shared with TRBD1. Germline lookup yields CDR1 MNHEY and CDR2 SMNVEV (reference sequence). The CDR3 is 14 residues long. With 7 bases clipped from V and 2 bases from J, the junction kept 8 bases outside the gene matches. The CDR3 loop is CASTSTGLPYEQYF. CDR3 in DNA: TGTGCCAGCACCTCGACAGGGCTCCCCTACGAGCAGTACTTC.

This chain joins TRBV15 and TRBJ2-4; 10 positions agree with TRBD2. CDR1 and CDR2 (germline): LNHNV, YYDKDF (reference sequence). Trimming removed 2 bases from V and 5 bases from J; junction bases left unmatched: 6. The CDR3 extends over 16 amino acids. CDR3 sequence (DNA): TGTGCCACCAGCAGATTGAGCGGGAGGGGTGAAAACATTCAGTACTTC. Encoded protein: CATSRLSGRGENIQYF.

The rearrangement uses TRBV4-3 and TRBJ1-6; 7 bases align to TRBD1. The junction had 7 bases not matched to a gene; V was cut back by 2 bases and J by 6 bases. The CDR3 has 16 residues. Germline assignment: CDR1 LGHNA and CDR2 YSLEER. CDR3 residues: CASSQSTGYSNSPLHF. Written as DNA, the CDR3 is TGCGCCAGCAGCCAATCGACAGGGTACAGTAATTCACCCCTCCACTTT.

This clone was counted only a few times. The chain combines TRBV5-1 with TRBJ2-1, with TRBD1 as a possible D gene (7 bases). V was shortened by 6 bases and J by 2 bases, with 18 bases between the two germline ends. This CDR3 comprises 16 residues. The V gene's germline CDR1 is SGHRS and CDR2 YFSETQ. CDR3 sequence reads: CASTPGGRQTYNEQFF. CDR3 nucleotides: TGCGCCAGCACACCAGGGGGGCGCCAGACCTACAATGAGCAGTTCTTC.

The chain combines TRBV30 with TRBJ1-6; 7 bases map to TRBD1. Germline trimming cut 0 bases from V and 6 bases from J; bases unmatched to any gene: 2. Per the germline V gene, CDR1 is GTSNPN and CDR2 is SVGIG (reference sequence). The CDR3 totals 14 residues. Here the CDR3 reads CAWSVTGINSPLHF. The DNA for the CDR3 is TGTGCCTGGAGTGTGACAGGGATTAATTCACCCCTCCACTTT.

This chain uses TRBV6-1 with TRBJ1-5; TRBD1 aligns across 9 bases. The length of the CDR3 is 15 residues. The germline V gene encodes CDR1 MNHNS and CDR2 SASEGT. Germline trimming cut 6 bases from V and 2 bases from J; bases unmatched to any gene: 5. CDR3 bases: TGTGCCAGCAGATTGGACAGGGGAGGCAATCAGCCCCAGCATTTT. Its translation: CASRLDRGGNQPQHF.

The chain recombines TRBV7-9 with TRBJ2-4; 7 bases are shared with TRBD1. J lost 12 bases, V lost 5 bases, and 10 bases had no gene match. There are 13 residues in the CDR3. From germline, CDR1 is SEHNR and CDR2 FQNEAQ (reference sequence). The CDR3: CASSRGQACPQYF. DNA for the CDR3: TGTGCCAGCAGCAGAGGACAGGCCTGTCCTCAGTACTTC.

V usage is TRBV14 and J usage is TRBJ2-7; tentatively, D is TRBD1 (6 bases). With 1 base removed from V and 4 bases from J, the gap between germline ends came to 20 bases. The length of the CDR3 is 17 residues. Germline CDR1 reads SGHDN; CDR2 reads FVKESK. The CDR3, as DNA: TGTGCCAGCAGCCAAGTTGAAACCGGGACACGAACTTACGAGCAGTACTTC. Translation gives CASSQVETGTRTYEQYF.

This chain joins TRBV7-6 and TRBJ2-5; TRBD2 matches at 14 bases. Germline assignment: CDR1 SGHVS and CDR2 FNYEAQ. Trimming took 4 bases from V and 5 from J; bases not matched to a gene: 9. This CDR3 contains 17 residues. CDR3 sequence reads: CASSSQTSGGAAETQYF. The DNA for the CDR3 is TGTGCCAGCAGCTCTCAGACTAGCGGGGGGGCCGCGGAGACCCAGTACTTC.

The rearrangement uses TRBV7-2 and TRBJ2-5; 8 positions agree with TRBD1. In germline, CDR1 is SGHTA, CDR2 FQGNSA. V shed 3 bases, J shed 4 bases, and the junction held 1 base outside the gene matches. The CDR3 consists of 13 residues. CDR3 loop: CASSFDRGETQYF. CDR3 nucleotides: TGTGCCAGCAGCTTTGACAGGGGAGAGACCCAGTACTTC.

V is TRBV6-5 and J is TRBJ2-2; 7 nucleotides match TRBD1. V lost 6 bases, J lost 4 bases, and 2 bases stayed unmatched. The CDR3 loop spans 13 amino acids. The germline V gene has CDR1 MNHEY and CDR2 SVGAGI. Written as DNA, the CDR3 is TGTGCCAGCAGGACAGGGTCCACCGGGGAGCTGTTTTTT. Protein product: CASRTGSTGELFF.

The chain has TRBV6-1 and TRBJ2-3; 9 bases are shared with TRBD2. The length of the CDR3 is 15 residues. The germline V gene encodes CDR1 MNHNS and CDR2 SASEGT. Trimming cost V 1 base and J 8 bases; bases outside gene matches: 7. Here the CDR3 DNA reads TGTGCCAGCAGTGAAGGGCTAGCGGGGAGTGGTACGCAGTATTTT. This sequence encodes CASSEGLAGSGTQYF.

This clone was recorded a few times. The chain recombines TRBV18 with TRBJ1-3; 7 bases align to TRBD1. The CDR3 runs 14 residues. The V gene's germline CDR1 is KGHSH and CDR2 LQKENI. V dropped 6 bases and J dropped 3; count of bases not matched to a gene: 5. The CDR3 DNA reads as TGTGCCAGCTCCCCCGGGACAGATGGAAACACCATATATTTT. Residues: CASSPGTDGNTIYF.

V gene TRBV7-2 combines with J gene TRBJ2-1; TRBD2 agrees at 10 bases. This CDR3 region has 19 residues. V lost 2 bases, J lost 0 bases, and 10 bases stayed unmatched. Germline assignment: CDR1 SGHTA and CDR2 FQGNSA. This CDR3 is CASSLWSSGGKSSYNEQFF. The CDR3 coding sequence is TGTGCCAGCAGCTTATGGTCTAGCGGGGGAAAAAGCTCCTACAATGAGCAGTTCTTC.

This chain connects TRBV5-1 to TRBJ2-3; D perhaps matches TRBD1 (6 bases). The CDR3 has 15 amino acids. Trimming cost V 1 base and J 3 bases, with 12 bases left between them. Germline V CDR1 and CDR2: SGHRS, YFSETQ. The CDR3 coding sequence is TGCGCCAGCAGCTTGTATCAGGGGCCTACAGATACGCAGTATTTT. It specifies CASSLYQGPTDTQYF.

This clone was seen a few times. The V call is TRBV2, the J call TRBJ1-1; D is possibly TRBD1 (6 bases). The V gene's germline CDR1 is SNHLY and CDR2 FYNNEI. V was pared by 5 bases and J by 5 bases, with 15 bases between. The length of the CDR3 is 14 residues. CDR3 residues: CASSQPRGWTEAFF. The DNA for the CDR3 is TGTGCCAGCAGTCAACCCAGGGGTTGGACTGAAGCTTTCTTT. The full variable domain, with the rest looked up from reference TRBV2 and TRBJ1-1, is EPEVTQTPSHQVTQMGQEVILRCVPISNHLYFYWYRQILGQKVEFLVSFYNNEISEKSEIFDDQFSVERPDGSNFTLKIRSTKLEDSAMYFCASSQPRGWTEAFFGQGTRLTVV.

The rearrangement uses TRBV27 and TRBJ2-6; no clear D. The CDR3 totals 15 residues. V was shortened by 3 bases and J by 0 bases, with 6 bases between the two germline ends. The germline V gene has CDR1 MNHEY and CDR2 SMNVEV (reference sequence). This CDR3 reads CASSFGRSGANVLTF. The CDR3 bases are TGTGCCAGCAGTTTTGGGCGCTCTGGGGCCAACGTCCTGACTTTC.

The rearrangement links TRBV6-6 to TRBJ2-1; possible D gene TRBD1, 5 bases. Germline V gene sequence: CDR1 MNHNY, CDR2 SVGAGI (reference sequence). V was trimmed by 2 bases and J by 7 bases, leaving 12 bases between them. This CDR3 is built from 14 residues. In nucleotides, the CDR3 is TGTGCCAGCAGTTACCAGGAAGGGGCTAATGAGCAGTTCTTC. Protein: CASSYQEGANEQFF.

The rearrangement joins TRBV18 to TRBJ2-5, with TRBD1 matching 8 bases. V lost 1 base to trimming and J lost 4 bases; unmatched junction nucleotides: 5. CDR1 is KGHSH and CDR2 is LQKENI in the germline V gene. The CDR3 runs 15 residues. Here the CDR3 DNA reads TGTGCCAGCTCACCACGGGGACAGGATCCAGAGACCCAGTACTTC. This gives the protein CASSPRGQDPETQYF.

In DNA form, the CDR3 reads TGTGCCAGCAGCTTACCAGACGGGGAGCTGTTTTTT. Translating it yields CASSLPDGELFF. The chain has TRBV7-9 and TRBJ2-2, with D uncertain. The V gene lost 2 bases and the J gene lost 7 bases, with 5 bases spanning the gap. The CDR3 consists of 12 residues. Germline values: CDR1 SEHNR, CDR2 FQNEAQ (reference sequence).

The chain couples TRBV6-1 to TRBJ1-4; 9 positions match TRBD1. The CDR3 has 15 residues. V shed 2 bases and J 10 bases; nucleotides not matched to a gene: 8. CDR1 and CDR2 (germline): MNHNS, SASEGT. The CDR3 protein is CASSEPGTGTTKLFF. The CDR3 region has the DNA TGTGCCAGCAGTGAACCCGGGACAGGGACCACAAAACTGTTTTTT.

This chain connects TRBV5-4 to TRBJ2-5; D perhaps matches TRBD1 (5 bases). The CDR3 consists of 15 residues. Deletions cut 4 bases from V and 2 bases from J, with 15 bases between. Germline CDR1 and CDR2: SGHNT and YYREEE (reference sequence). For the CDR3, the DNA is TGTGCCAGCAGCCCAATGGACAATTCACAAGAGACCCAGTACTTC. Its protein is CASSPMDNSQETQYF.

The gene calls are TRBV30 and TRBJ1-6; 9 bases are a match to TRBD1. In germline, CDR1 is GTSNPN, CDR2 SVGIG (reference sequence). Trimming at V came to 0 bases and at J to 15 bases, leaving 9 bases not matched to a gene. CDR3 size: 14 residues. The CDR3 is CAWSVLTGGSDLHF. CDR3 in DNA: TGTGCCTGGAGTGTTTTGACAGGGGGTAGTGACCTCCACTTT.

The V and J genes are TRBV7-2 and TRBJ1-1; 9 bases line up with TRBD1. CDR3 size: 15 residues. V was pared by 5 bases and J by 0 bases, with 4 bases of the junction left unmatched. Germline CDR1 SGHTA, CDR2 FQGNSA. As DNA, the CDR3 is TGTGCCAGCAGCCACGGGACAGGGTTGAACACTGAAGCTTTCTTT. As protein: CASSHGTGLNTEAFF.